The 10 T cell receptor beta chains in this list originate from one sample, sequenced in a study of cytomegalovirus exposure and HLA in healthy donors. This PCR relied on a set of 60 Vbeta primers and 13 Jbeta primers. Sequencing used immunoSEQ multiplex PCR; TCRdb keeps in-frame clones, though not all of them. The data hold about 120,000 clones, with 77% observed a single time. The sequencing sample was made of PBMCs. The receptors come from a man in his forties in good health and CMV-seropositive.

V is TRBV19 and J is TRBJ2-7; possibly TRBD2 for D (6 bases). V gave up 3 bases and J gave up 6 bases, with 12 bases separating them. Germline V gene data show CDR1 as LNHDA and CDR2 as SQIVND (reference sequence). The CDR3 contains 13 residues. CDR3: CASSIGAGTEQYF. The CDR3 nucleotides read TGTGCCAGTAGTATCGGTGCGGGGACCGAGCAGTACTTC.

The genes are TRBV28 and TRBJ1-5; D not resolved. The CDR3 covers 14 residues. V gave up 5 bases and J gave up 7 bases, with 15 bases separating them. Germline CDR1 is MDHEN and CDR2 is SYDVKM. The CDR3 DNA sequence: TGTGCCAGCAGTCCATTCCAGGCCAGGCAGCCCCAGCATTTT. Translated, it gives CASSPFQARQPQHF.

This clone was observed a handful of times. This chain connects TRBV5-1 to TRBJ2-5; 11 bases fit TRBD1. J was trimmed by 5 bases and V by 4 bases; bases with no gene match: 4. The CDR3 is made up of 14 amino acids. Germline CDR1 reads SGHRS; CDR2 reads YFSETQ. In DNA form, the CDR3 reads TGCGCCAGCAGCACCGGGGACAGGGGGGAGACCCAGTACTTC. This encodes CASSTGDRGETQYF.

This rearrangement joins TRBV28 to TRBJ1-2, with D perhaps TRBD1 (6 bases). The CDR3 is 15 residues long. Trimming shortened V by 3 bases and J by 4 bases, and 15 bases separated the two germline ends. CDR1 and CDR2 (germline): MDHEN, SYDVKM. CDR3 in DNA: TGTGCCAGCAGTTTTGGTACAGGGTCCCGCTATGGCTACACCTTC. This gives the protein CASSFGTGSRYGYTF.

This clone has a single count. The junction departs from the called germline gene at one end, perhaps through a read error. The genes are TRBV5-1 and TRBJ1-6; D call uncertain. Germline CDR1 SGHRS, CDR2 YFSETQ. This CDR3 is built from 15 residues. CDR3: CASGLGSGYNSPLHF. CDR3 DNA: TGCGCCAGCGGCTTGGGCTCCGGGTATAATTCACCCCTCCACTTT.

The gene calls are TRBV5-3 and TRBJ2-5; TRBD1 agrees at 8 bases. TRBV5-3 is placed among ORFs of uncertain function. The CDR3 runs to 14 residues. Germline trimming cut 4 bases from V and 3 bases from J; bases unmatched to any gene: 5. CDR3 bases: TGTGCCAGAAGCCTAAGACAGGGGAAAGAGACCCAGTACTTC. Translation: CARSLRQGKETQYF.

The chain recombines TRBV10-3 with TRBJ2-7; the match to TRBD2 covers 8 bases. From germline, CDR1 is ENHRY and CDR2 SYGVKD. J lost 6 bases, V lost 5 bases, and 12 bases had no gene match. The CDR3 is made up of 15 amino acids. As DNA, the CDR3 is TGTGCCATCAGTACTTCAGCGGGGGACCACGGCGAGCAGTACTTC. Protein sequence: CAISTSAGDHGEQYF.

This chain uses TRBV4-1 with TRBJ2-5; no reliable D call. Per germline, CDR1 MGHRA and CDR2 YSYEKL. The CDR3 sequence is 16 residues long. V was trimmed by 0 bases and J by 1 base, leaving 12 bases between them. For the CDR3, the DNA is TGCGCCAGCAGCCAAGATCGAAACAGTCTCCAAGAGACCCAGTACTTC. Amino acid sequence: CASSQDRNSLQETQYF.

V is TRBV27 and J is TRBJ2-2, with D perhaps TRBD1 (6 bases). The germline V gene encodes CDR1 MNHEY and CDR2 SMNVEV (reference sequence). The V and J ends lost 8 bases and 0 bases respectively, with 10 bases between them. CDR3 length: 14 residues. Here the CDR3 DNA reads TGTGCCAGCCAAGGGACACCGAACACCGGGGAGCTGTTTTTT. Protein: CASQGTPNTGELFF.

This rearrangement joins TRBV2 to TRBJ2-1, with 13 bases matching TRBD2. The CDR3 covers 16 residues. Germline V gene sequence: CDR1 SNHLY, CDR2 FYNNEI. V shed 1 base, J shed 11 bases, and the junction held 8 bases outside the gene matches. The chain's CDR3 is CASSEGLAGGQGQQFF. DNA of the CDR3: TGTGCCAGCAGTGAAGGACTAGCGGGGGGCCAGGGTCAGCAGTTCTTC.